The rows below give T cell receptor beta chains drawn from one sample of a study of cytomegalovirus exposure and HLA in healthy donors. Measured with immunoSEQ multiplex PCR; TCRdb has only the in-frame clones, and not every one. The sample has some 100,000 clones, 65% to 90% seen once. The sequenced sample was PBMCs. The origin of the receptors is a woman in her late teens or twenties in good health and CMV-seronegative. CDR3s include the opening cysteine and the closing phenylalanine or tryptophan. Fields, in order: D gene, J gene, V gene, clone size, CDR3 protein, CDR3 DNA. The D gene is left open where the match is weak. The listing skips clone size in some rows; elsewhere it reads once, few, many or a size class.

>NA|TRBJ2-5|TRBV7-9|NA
CSSSSGETQYF
TGTTCCAGCAGCAGCGGGGAGACCCAGTACTTC
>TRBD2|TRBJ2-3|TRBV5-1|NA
CASSGREGPDTQYF
TGCGCCAGCAGCGGGCGGGAGGGCCCAGATACGCAGTATTTT
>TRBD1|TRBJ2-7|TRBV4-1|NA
CASSRQGVSYEQYF
TGCGCCAGCAGCCGACAGGGGGTAAGCTACGAGCAGTACTTC
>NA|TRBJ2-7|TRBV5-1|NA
CASSSEDGEQYF
TGCGCCAGCAGCTCCGAGGATGGCGAGCAGTACTTC
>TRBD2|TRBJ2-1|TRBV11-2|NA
CASSLEGLAGEGNEQFF
TGTGCCAGCAGCTTAGAGGGACTAGCGGGAGAAGGAAATGAGCAGTTCTTC
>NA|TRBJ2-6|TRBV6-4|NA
CASSLNSGANVLTF
TGTGCCAGCAGCCTTAACTCTGGGGCCAACGTCCTGACTTTC
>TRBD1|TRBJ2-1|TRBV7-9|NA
CASSSGQGKLNEQFF
TGTGCCAGCAGCTCCGGACAGGGGAAGCTCAATGAGCAGTTCTTC
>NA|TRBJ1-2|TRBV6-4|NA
CASSDGANYGYTF
TGTGCCAGCAGTGACGGGGCCAACTATGGCTACACCTTC
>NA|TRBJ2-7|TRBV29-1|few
CSVGFGGNEQYF
TGCAGCGTCGGGTTTGGGGGGAACGAGCAGTACTTC
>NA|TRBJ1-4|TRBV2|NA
CASSFETVPEKLFF
TGTGCCAGCAGCTTTGAGACAGTGCCTGAAAAACTGTTTTTT
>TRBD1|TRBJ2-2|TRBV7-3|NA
CASSLGQPNTGELFF
TGTGCCAGCAGCTTGGGACAGCCGAACACCGGGGAGCTGTTTTTT
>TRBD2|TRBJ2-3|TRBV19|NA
CASSIPGVPSGDNTQYF
TGTGCCAGTAGTATACCCGGGGTGCCTAGCGGGGACAATACGCAGTATTTT
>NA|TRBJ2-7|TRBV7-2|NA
CASSIPTARYEQYF
TGTGCCAGCAGCATACCGACAGCCCGGTACGAGCAGTACTTC
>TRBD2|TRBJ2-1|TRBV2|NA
CASNSAAGESEQFF
TGTGCCAGCAACAGTGCAGCGGGAGAATCGGAGCAGTTCTTC
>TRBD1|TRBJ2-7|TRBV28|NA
CASRSTVRGQGEYF
TGTGCCAGCAGATCCACAGTAAGGGGACAGGGGGAGTACTTC
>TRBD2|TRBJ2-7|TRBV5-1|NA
CASSFGTSSYEQYF
TGCGCCAGCAGCTTCGGGACTAGCTCCTACGAGCAGTACTTC
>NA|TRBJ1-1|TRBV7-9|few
CASSFGGGTEAFF
TGTGCCAGCAGCTTTGGGGGCGGCACTGAAGCTTTCTTT
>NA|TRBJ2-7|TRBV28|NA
CASSFGQRTYEQYF
TGTGCCAGCAGTTTCGGACAAAGGACCTACGAGCAGTACTTC
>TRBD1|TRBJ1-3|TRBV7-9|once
CASSLGLSGTGGVDTIYF
TGTGCCAGCAGCTTAGGACTATCAGGGACAGGGGGCGTAGACACCATATATTTT
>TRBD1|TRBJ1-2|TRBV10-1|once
CASRGPDRGNYGYTF
TGCGCCAGCAGGGGACCGGACAGGGGTAACTATGGCTACACCTTC
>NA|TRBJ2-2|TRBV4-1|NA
CASSYGHNTGELFF
TGCGCCAGCAGTTATGGACATAACACCGGGGAGCTGTTTTTT
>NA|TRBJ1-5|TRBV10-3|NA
CAISESGEDNQPQHF
TGTGCCATCAGTGAGTCGGGAGAGGACAATCAGCCCCAGCATTTT
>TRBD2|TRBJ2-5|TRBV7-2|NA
CASIKAGGQETQYF
TGTGCCAGCATTAAAGCGGGAGGCCAAGAGACCCAGTACTTC
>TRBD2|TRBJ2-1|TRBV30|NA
CAWIGREGPYNEQFF
TGTGCCTGGATTGGGCGGGAGGGCCCCTACAATGAGCAGTTCTTC
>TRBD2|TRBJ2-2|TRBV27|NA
CASSLRAGGPNTGELFF
TGTGCCAGCAGTTTAAGGGCGGGGGGCCCGAACACCGGGGAGCTGTTTTTT
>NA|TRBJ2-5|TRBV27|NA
CASSFDSTQETQYF
TGTGCCAGCAGTTTCGACAGCACACAAGAGACCCAGTACTTC
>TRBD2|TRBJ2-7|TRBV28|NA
CASSFSGLAGVNEQYF
TGTGCCAGCAGTTTCTCCGGACTAGCGGGGGTGAACGAGCAGTACTTC
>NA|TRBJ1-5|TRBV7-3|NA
CASSFRRAGRDNQPQHF
TGTGCCAGCAGCTTTCGTCGGGCAGGGCGGGACAATCAGCCCCAGCATTTT
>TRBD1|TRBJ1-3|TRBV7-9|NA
CASSFLDRARGNTIYF
TGTGCCAGCAGCTTTTTGGACAGGGCGCGAGGAAACACCATATATTTT
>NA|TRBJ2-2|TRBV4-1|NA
CASSQGAHLNTGELFF
TGCGCCAGCAGCCAGGGGGCCCACCTAAACACCGGGGAGCTGTTTTTT
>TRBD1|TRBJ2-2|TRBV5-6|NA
CASSLEPQGATGELFF
TGTGCCAGCAGCTTGGAGCCTCAGGGGGCGACCGGGGAGCTGTTTTTT
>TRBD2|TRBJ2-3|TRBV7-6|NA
CASSLGLAGGPSDTQYF
TGTGCCAGCAGCTTGGGACTAGCGGGAGGGCCCTCAGATACGCAGTATTTT
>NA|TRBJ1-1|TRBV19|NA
CASSYSHEAFF
TGTGCCAGTAGTTACAGCCATGAAGCTTTCTTT
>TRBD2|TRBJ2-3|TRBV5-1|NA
CASASGGALDTQYF
TGCGCCAGCGCTAGCGGGGGGGCCCTAGATACGCAGTATTTT
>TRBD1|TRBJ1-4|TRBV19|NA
CASSYLTGGGEKLFF
TGTGCCAGTAGTTACCTGACAGGGGGAGGAGAAAAACTGTTTTTT
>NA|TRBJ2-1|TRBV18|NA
CASSDPRGNSYNEQFF
TGTGCCAGCTCAGACCCTAGGGGAAACTCCTACAATGAGCAGTTCTTC
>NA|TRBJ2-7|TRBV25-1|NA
CASSVGQTYEQYF
TGTGCCAGCAGTGTCGGACAGACATACGAGCAGTACTTC
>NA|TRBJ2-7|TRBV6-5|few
CASSRTVPSNEQYF
TGTGCCAGCAGTCGGACAGTACCCTCTAACGAGCAGTACTTC
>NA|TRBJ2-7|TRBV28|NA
CASTQPQGYEQYF
TGTGCCAGCACTCAACCCCAGGGTTACGAGCAGTACTTC
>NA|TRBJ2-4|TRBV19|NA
CASSIDRGVYIQYF
TGTGCCAGTAGTATAGATCGGGGAGTTTACATTCAGTACTTC
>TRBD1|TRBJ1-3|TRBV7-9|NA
CASRPGGSGNTIYF
TGTGCCAGCAGACCAGGGGGGTCTGGAAACACCATATATTTT
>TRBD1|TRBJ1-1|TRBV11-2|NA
CASSLVGTVLNTEAFF
TGTGCCAGCAGCTTAGTCGGGACAGTCTTAAACACTGAAGCTTTCTTT
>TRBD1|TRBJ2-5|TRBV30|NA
CAWSQTGSGETQYF
TGTGCCTGGAGTCAGACAGGGTCGGGAGAGACCCAGTACTTC
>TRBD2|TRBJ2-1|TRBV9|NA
CASSPAGLRLAGGFYNEQFF
TGTGCCAGCAGCCCCGCAGGCCTTAGACTAGCGGGAGGGTTCTACAATGAGCAGTTCTTC
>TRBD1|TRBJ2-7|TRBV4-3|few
CASSSAGGEQYF
TGCGCCAGCAGCTCGGCAGGGGGCGAGCAGTACTTC
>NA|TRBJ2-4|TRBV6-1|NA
CASSEVEALEKLLAKNIQYF
TGTGCCAGCAGTGAAGTTGAAGCCCTAGAAAAACTTTTAGCCAAAAACATTCAGTACTTC